The TCR beta chain under discussion was sequenced for a study of TIL therapy for anti-PD-1-resistant metastatic lung cancer. Looking at the study overall: Progressing patients received lymphodepletion, expanded TIL infusion and IL-2. Tumors had a median PD-L1 proportion score of approximately 6%. Most patients had lung adenocarcinoma.

Time point indicated: pre-treatment sample, taken before nivolumab and TIL therapy. General study findings and limits: The baseline peripheral repertoire was partially replaced by infused TIL clonotypes that later decayed.

The libraries were made with immunoSEQ v3. The repertoire was sequenced with immunoSEQ multiplex PCR; TCRdb's copy has only in-frame clones and lacks some. The sample contains about 59,000 clones, around four fifths of which appear only once. The CDR3 runs 16 residues. From germline, CDR1 is LGHNT and CDR2 FRNRAP. The J segment lost 5 bases and the V segment lost 0 bases, leaving 5 bases of the junction unmatched. This clone appeared a few times. The antigen is unknown. V and J are TRBV12-5 and TRBJ2-1, with 9 bases aligning to TRBD2. This sequence originates from a person aged 25 to 79 with non-small cell lung cancer. The sequencing used blood, collected at baseline. The CDR3 region is CASGLVSGRPHNEQFF. CDR3 nucleotides: TGTGCTAGTGGTTTGGTAAGCGGGAGGCCCCACAATGAGCAGTTCTTC.